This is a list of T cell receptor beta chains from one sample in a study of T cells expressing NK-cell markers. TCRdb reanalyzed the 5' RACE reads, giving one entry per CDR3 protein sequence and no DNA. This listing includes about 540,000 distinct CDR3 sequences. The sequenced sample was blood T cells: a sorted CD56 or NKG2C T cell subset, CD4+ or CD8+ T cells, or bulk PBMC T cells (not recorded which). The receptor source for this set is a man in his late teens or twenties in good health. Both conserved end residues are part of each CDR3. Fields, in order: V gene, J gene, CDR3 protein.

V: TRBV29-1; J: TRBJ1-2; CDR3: CSVEAGGGYTF
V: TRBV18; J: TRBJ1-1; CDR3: CASSSWGRETEAFF
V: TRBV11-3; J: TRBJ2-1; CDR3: CASSGQGRIGEQFF
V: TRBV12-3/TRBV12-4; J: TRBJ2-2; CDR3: CASSPQALANTGELFF
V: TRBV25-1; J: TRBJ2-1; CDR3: CASSRGGGNEQFF
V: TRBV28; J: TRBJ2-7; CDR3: CASGALPEQYF
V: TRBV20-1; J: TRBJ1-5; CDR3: CSAGPARGHNQPQHF
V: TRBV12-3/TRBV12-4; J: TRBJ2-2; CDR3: CASTSTGRTGELFF
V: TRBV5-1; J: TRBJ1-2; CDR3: CASSGDRGLGYGYTF
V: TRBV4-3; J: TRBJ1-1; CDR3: CASSQGTARTTEAFF
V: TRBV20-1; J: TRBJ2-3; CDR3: CSARALSNTQYF
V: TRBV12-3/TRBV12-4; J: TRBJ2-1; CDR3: CASSEHRGRAGPYNEQFF
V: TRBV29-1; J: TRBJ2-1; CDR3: CSSPGLHNEQFF
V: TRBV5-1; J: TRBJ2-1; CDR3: CASSFSSGVPNEQFF
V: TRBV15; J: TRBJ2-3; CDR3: CATSRKGGKEEDTQYF
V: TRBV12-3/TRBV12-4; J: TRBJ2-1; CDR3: CASSAPGLVSEQFF
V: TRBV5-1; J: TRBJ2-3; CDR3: CASSTTKGTQYF
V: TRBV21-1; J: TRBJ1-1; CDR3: CASSGRQGPNTEAFF
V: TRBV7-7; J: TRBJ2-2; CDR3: CARVGHTGELFF
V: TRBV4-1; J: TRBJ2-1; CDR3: CASSQRQELDEQFF
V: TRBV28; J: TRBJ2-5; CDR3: CASSPGTSGRLTQYF
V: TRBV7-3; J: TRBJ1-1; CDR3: CASSRGENTEAFF
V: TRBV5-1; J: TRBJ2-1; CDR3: CASSLVFGASGEQFF
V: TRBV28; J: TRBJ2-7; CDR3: CASSGDALGLYEQYF
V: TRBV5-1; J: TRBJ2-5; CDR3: CASSLATVYQETQYF
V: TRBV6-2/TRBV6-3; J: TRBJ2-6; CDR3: CASSYGGGVFSGANVLTF
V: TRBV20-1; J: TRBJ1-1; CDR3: CSARDPSRLGAPTEAFF
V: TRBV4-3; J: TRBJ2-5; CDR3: CASSQDSGSQETQYF
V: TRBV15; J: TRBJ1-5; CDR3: CATSRDRAQPQPQHF
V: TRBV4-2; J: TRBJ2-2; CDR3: CASSQEGRLARGELFF
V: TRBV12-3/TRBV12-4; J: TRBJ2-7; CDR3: CASTPGGTASYEQYF
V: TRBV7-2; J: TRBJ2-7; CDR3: CASSLTGVVGQYF
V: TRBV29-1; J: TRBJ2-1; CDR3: CSVESQGSYNEQFF
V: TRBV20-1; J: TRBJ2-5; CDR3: CSAARLAGGRETQYF
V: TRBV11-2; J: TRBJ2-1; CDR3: CASSSILDRPGEQFF
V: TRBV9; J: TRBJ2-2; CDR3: CASSGWGDDGELFF
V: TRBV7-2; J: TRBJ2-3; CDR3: CASSFGPVGPDTQYF
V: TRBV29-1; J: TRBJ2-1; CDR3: CSVGSLGAGTSYNEQFF
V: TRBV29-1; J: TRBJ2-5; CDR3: CSVEQGQETQYF
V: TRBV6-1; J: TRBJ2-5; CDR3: CASRPQLIAGVIETQYF
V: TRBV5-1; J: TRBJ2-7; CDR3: CASSLEPTYEQYF
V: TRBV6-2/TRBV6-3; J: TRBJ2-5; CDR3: CASTVQGTGETQYF
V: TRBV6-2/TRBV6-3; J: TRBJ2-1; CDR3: CASSPTLLWRDEQFF
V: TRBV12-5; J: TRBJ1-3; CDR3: CASGGTYGTIYF
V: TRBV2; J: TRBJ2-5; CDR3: CASSPERAQGRETQYF
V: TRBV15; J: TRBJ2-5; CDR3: CATSRVVAGRQETQYF
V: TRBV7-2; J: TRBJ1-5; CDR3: CASSLGARSNQPQHF
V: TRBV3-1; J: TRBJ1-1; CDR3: CASGGLENTEAFF
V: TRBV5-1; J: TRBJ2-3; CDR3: CASSPFLEGTDTQYF
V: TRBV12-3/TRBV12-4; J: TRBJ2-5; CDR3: CASSPVLRGLGAQYF
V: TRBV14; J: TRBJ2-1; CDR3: CASSHTSDNEQFF
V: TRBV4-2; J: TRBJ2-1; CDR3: CASSQDAAGLGTIDEQFF
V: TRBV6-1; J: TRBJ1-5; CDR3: CASSPEGYGGTQHF
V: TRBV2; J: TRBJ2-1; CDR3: CASSLDREAEQFF
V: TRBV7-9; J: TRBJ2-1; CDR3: CASSFTPSSYNEQFF